The present T cell receptor (beta chain) was sequenced within a study of blood T cell repertoires in COVID-19. Study-wide background: Sites across the United States, Italy and Spain contributed samples from acute and convalescent COVID-19.

This CDR3 comprises 20 residues. The germline V gene encodes CDR1 SGHRS and CDR2 YFSETQ. V shed 5 bases, J shed 3 bases, and the junction held 21 bases outside the gene matches. Clones were read by immunoSEQ multiplex PCR, and TCRdb kept only the in-frame ones, dropping some. The data show about 200,000 clones, around 80% seen once. This clone turned up a few times. V usage is TRBV5-1 and J usage is TRBJ1-2, with 11 bases that match TRBD1. This TCR was recovered from a human donor in a cohort sampled during active COVID-19. The sample consisted of peripheral blood. CDR3 protein: CASSSHFQPGQGVLDYGYTF. The CDR3, as DNA: TGCGCCAGCAGTTCACACTTCCAACCGGGACAGGGGGTGTTGGACTATGGCTACACCTTC. Supplemented by reference TRBV5-1 and TRBJ1-2, the full variable domain reads KAGVTQTPRYLIKTRGQQVTLSCSPISGHRSVSWYQQTPGQGLQFLFEYFSETQRNKGNFPGRFSGRQFSNSRSEMNVSTLELGDSALYLCASSSHFQPGQGVLDYGYTFGSGTRLTVV.